This T cell receptor (beta chain) was captured by sequencing in a study of blood T cells in healthy people across ages. Overall study results and limits: Donor CMV status was unknown, possibly confounding expanded clonotype changes.

Through a sample-barcoded 5' primer and a J-beta primer mix, a second PCR was run for 7 to 11 cycles. With 12 random nucleotides, a template-switch adaptor tagged each individual cDNA molecule. One entry per CDR3 protein results from TCRdb running MiXCR on the 5' RACE reads. The sample comprises roughly 1 million distinct CDR3 sequences, under 30% of which are singletons, and about 0.69% rests with the top ten. Note on this clonotype: Its antigen is unknown.

Each donor gave ten milliliters of peripheral blood. Per sample, a minimum of 6 million PBMCs were isolated. A further study also used this sample, focusing on T cells of mothers and their children.

The sequenced sample consisted of blood. The receptor was derived from a girl aged 2 to 9 in good health.

CDR3 in amino acids: CSARAQAEGFQETQYF. In DNA, the CDR3 is TGCAGTGCTAGAGCACAGGCGGAGGGATTCCAAGAGACCCAGTACTTC. This chain links TRBV20-1 with TRBJ2-5; tentatively, D is TRBD2 (6 bases). The V and J ends lost 1 base and 1 base respectively, with 16 bases between them. Germline lookup yields CDR1 DFQATT and CDR2 SNEGSKA (reference sequence). The CDR3 totals 16 residues.